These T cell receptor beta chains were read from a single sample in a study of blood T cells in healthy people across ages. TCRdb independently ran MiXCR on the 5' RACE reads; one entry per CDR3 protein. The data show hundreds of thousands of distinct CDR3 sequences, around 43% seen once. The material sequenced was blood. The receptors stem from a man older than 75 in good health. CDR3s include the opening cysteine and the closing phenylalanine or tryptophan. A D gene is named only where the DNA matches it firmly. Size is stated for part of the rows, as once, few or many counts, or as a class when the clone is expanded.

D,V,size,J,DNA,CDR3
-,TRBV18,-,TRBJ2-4,TGTGCCAGCTCACCAAACAGGGATGAGCAGTACTTC,CASSPNRDEQYF
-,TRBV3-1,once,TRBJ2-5,TGTGCCAGCAGTTCTCATGGGGAGACCCAGTACTTC,CASSSHGETQYF
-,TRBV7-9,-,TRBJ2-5,TGTGCCAGCAGCTTAGGCCCTGACAGTTCAAGGACCCAGTACTTC,CASSLGPDSSRTQYF
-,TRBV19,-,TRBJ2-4,TGTGCCAGTACCGTGGGCGTCGCAGTCCCGAGTTACATTCAGTACTTC,CASTVGVAVPSYIQYF
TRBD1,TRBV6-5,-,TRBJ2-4,TGTGCCAGCAGTTCAGAACAGGGGGCCAAAAACATTCAGTACTTC,CASSSEQGAKNIQYF
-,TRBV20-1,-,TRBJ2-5,TGCAGTGCTACTCTGGAACAGGGAGTGGCGGGTGAGCAGTACTTC,CSATLEQGVAGEQYF
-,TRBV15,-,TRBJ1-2,TGTGCCACCAGCGACGAGGGTTACAACCATGGCTACACCTTC,CATSDEGYNHGYTF
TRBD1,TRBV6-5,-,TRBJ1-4,TGTGCCAGCAGTACGGGAGCGGGACAGACGGGGGAAAAACTGTTTTTT,CASSTGAGQTGEKLFF
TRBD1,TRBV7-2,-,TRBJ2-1,TGTGCCAGCAGCCTTAGGGGACAGGGATTCGCGGCTGAGCAGTTCTTC,CASSLRGQGFAAEQFF
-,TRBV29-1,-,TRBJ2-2,TGCAGCGCCAAAGTGGTGTCTACCGGGGAGCTGTTTTTT,CSAKVVSTGELFF
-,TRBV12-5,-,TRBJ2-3,TGTGCTAGTGACAAGACAGATACGCAGTATTTT,CASDKTDTQYF
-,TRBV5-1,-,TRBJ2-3,TGCGCCAGCAGCTTGGCCCAGTATGCAGATACGCAGTATTTT,CASSLAQYADTQYF
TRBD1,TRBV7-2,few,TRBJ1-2,TGTGCCAGCAGACAAGCGTCAGGGGGCGCTTTATATGGCTACACCTTC,CASRQASGGALYGYTF
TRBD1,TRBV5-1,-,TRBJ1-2,TGCGCCAGCAGCTCAACGGACAGGGGGGGCTACACCTTC,CASSSTDRGGYTF